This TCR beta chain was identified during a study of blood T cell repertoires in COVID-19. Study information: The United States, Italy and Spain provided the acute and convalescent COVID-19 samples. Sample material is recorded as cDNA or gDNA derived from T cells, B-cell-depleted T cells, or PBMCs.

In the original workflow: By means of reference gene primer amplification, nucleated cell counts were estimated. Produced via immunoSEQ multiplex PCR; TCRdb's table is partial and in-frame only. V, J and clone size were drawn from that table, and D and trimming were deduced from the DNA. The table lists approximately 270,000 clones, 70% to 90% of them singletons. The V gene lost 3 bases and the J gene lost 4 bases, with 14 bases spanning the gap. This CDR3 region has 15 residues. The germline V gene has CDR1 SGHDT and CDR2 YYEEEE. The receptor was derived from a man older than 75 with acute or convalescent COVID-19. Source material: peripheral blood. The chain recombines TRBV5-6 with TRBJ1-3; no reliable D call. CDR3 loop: CASSYDSSGGNTIYF. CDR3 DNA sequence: TGTGCCAGCAGCTACGACTCGAGCGGAGGAAACACCATATATTTT.